This TCR beta chain derives from a study of blood T cell repertoires in COVID-19. In the original processing: Researchers report that nucleated cell counts were estimated from reference gene primer amplification. The assay was immunoSEQ multiplex PCR, and TCRdb's table has in-frame clones only and misses some. D and trimming were read from the DNA, whereas the V and J calls and clone size are those reported in that table. The sample lists roughly 100,000 clones, approximately 86% seen once, with over 1.5% in the top ten. Sequencing used peripheral blood. This receptor was taken from a man older than 75 with acute or convalescent COVID-19.

The CDR3 DNA follows: TGTGCCAGCAGCCGAACCGGGGCGGGGAGGTCCTACGAGCAGTACTTC. As protein: CASSRTGAGRSYEQYF. The genes are TRBV5-4 and TRBJ2-7; tentative D call: TRBD2 (6 bases). From germline, CDR1 is SGHNT and CDR2 YYREEE (reference sequence). CDR3 length: 16 residues. Between the trimmed V and J ends, which lost 4 bases and 1 base, there was a span of 18 bases.